What follows describes a single T cell receptor beta chain. This clone was detected a few times. No cognate antigen has been identified for it. The record has no base qualities; no much larger clone is one base away. Genomic DNA was isolated from the sorted cells so that the TCRbeta CDR3 region could be sequenced. TCRbeta CDR3 regions were sequenced using the immunoSEQ Assay. This is the immuneACCESS table as TCRdb keeps it, with only in-frame sequences that have V and J called. A part of the clones is gone; compared with another copy, unresolved V genes explain less than half, and the rest is unexplained. The sample includes about 48,000 clones, with 60% to 85% observed a single time. The top ten clones comprise 1.5% to 2% of the sample. These data come from a study of OX40 agonist ivuxolimab in advanced cancers. Concerning the study at large: The costimulatory receptor OX40 (CD134) was targeted by ivuxolimab, a fully human IgG2 agonistic monoclonal antibody. Peripheral TCRbeta sequencing was intended to test whether TCR sequence diversity was altered and clonal T-cell expansion was caused by ivuxolimab. Among the approximately 50 dose-escalation patients, around 19 had hepatocellular carcinoma, roughly 15 melanoma, 9 renal cell carcinoma and 9 head and neck cancer. Intravenous ivuxolimab was administered to patients every 2 weeks at six dose levels: 0.01, 0.1, 0.3, 1.5, 3 and 10 mg/kg. Partial responses occurred in three dose-escalation patients: two with cutaneous melanoma and one with hepatocellular carcinoma. In the dose-escalation cohort, roughly 82% of patients were male, and the mean age was approximately 60 years with a range of about 20 to 80. The paper describes the monotherapy dose-escalation part (N of about 50 patients) of the phase I trial of ivuxolimab. Patients were allowed to have had prior anti-PD-1, anti-PD-L1 or anti-CTLA-4 therapy, and approximately 40% of the dose-escalation patients had been treated with checkpoint inhibitors. What the work shows at the level of the full study, not this receptor alone: After ivuxolimab, CD8+ T cells had more expanded clones than CD4+ T cells on average. At doses of 0.1 to 3.0 mg/kg, clonal expansion of both CD4+ and CD8+ blood T cells was observed from baseline to week 6. Low levels of normalized T-cell clonal expansion were also seen in some nonresponding patients. In the 0.1-3.0 mg/kg groups, partial responders were among the patients with the lowest normalized peripheral clonal expansion, particularly in CD8+ T cells. Antigen specificity was not determined for the clonally expanded peripheral T cells.

The trial excluded patients who had a history of autoimmune disease or were on systemic immunosuppression. In every dose cohort, peripheral blood was drawn for TCR sequencing at baseline, cycle 4 day 1, and cycle 7 day 1. The samples were drawn from a first-in-human, open-label, multicenter phase I dose-escalation trial of ivuxolimab. The trial enrolled adults with locally advanced or metastatic head and neck squamous cell, hepatocellular, melanoma or renal cell carcinoma. Before TCR sequencing, CD4+ and CD8+ T cells were separately sorted from peripheral blood. CDR1 and CDR2, per the germline V gene, are SGHTA and FQGNSA. Including the terminal cysteine and phenylalanine, the CDR3 comprises 15 residues. The DNA shown is the 45-base CDR3, in frame from base 1. Relative to germline, V is 5 bases shorter and J is 5 bases shorter, with 16 bases between their ends.

The specimen was CD4+ or CD8+ T cells sorted from blood, collected in a trial of the OX40 agonist ivuxolimab. This sequence was found in an adult with an advanced solid tumor such as melanoma, head and neck, liver or kidney cancer. Here the chain combines TRBV7-2 and TRBJ1-5; TRBD1 is a weak D gene call, 5 bases matching. The sequenced DNA is TGTGCCAGCAGCGTAAGAACAGGAAACCATCAGCCCCAGCATTTT. It specifies CASSVRTGNHQPQHF.